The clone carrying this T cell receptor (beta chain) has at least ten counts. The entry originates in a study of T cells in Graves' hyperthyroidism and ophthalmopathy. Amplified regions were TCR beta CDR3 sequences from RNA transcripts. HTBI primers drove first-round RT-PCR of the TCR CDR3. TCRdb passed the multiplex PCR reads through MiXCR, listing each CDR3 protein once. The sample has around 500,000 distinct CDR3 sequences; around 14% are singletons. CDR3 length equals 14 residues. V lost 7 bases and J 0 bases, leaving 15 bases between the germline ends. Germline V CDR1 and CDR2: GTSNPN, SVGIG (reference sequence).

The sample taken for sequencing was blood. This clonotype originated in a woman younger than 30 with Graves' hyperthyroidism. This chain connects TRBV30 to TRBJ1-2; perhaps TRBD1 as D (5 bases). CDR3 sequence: CASPRGGSNYGYTF. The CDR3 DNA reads TGTGCCTCCCCGAGGGGTGGGTCTAACTATGGCTACACCTTC.